Listed below are T cell receptor beta chains from one sample, sequenced in a study of human T cells and chemical hapten exposure. A single record per CDR3 protein comes from TCRdb applying MiXCR to the RACE reads. The data show approximately 82,000 distinct CDR3 sequences, about 10% seen once. The sample here was whole blood, taken in connection with sensitization to the hapten diphenylcyclopropenone (DPC). These receptors all come from a woman aged 55-70 years with alopecia areata. Some clones in this sample may be carry-over from other donors' samples. The CDR3 runs from the conserved cysteine through the conserved F or W. The order of the fields is V gene, J gene, D gene, clone size, CDR3 DNA, CDR3 protein. D genes are given only for firm matches. Where a row states a size, it is once, few, many or the class of an expanded clone; other rows omit it.

>TRBV6-5|TRBJ2-1|TRBD2|-
TGTGCCAGCAGTTACACGACGCCGGGACTACCCAACGGGGGACAGTTCTTC
CASSYTTPGLPNGGQFF
>TRBV4-2|TRBJ2-5|TRBD2|-
TGTGCCAGCAGCTATCCTAGCGGGGGACAAGAGACCCAGTACTTC
CASSYPSGGQETQYF
>TRBV9|TRBJ2-2|-|few
TGTGCCAGCAGCGTTACCATCCAGTGGACCGGGGAGCTGTTTTTT
CASSVTIQWTGELFF
>TRBV20-1|TRBJ2-3|-|few
TGCAGTGCTAGAGGCAGGGCTTCTGTTACGCAGTATTTT
CSARGRASVTQYF
>TRBV30|TRBJ2-3|-|many
TGTGCCTGGAGTGTCTCTGTGGCTAGCACAGATACGCAGTATTTT
CAWSVSVASTDTQYF
>TRBV7-9|TRBJ1-4|-|-
TGTGCCAGGGCCGACAGGCGTGGAGAAAAACTGTTTTTT
CARADRRGEKLFF
>TRBV10-2|TRBJ2-5|TRBD2|many
TGCGCCAGCAGACTAGCGGGGGGGCCGGCCCAGTACTTC
CASRLAGGPAQYF
>TRBV27|TRBJ2-2|-|many
TGTGCCAGCACCTGGCAAGTCGCGGCCTACAAGAACACCGGGGAGCTGTTTTTT
CASTWQVAAYKNTGELFF
>TRBV7-6|TRBJ2-5|TRBD1|many
TGTGCCAGCAGCTTACAGGGGGACCCAACCACGGCCCAGTACTTC
CASSLQGDPTTAQYF
>TRBV7-8|TRBJ2-3|-|many
TGTGCCAGCAGCCCGGGCCTGGGGGCCACCACAGATACGCAGTATTTT
CASSPGLGATTDTQYF
>TRBV20-1|TRBJ1-2|-|many
TGCAGTGCTAGAGATGCCCGGGTCTATGGCTACACCTTC
CSARDARVYGYTF
>TRBV11-3|TRBJ1-5|-|-
TGTGCCAGCAGCTTAGATGCATGCAGGAGAAATCAGCCCCAGCATTTT
CASSLDACRRNQPQHF
>TRBV2|TRBJ1-5|TRBD1|many
TGTGCCAGCACTGGGGACAGAACCCTACATCAGCCCCAGCATTTT
CASTGDRTLHQPQHF
>TRBV7-3|TRBJ1-6|TRBD1|few
TGTGCCAGCAGCTCTTCGGGACAGGGGACCTCACCCCTCCACTTT
CASSSSGQGTSPLHF
>TRBV20-1|TRBJ1-2|-|-
TGCAGTGCTAGAATCGGTGGGGGCTCCCAAAACAGCGGCTACACCTTC
CSARIGGGSQNSGYTF
>TRBV12-3/TRBV12-4|TRBJ2-7|TRBD1|few
TGTGCCAGCAGGGGAAACAGGGGGGCCTACGAGCAGTACTTC
CASRGNRGAYEQYF
>TRBV19|TRBJ1-2|-|many
TGTGCCAGTACCATAGAACACCACGGGGTCGGGCCACCGGATGGCTACACCTTC
CASTIEHHGVGPPDGYTF
>TRBV20-1|TRBJ1-1|-|-
TGCAGTGCTAGTCGGTACGCTGAAGCTTTCTTT
CSASRYAEAFF
>TRBV2|TRBJ2-1|TRBD2|few
TGTGCCAGCCTCTCCCCGCACCAGCGGGGGTACAATGAGCAGTTCTTC
CASLSPHQRGYNEQFF
>TRBV10-3|TRBJ2-5|-|few
TGTGCCATCAAGGCAGACCAAGAGACCCAGTACTTC
CAIKADQETQYF
>TRBV15|TRBJ2-2|-|many
TGTGCCACCAGCTCCCGGACGTCCGGGGAGCTGTTTTTT
CATSSRTSGELFF
>TRBV5-5|TRBJ2-1|-|few
TGTGCCAGCAGCTTCATCGGGAGCTACAATGAGCAGTTCTTC
CASSFIGSYNEQFF
>TRBV4-1|TRBJ2-2|-|many
TGCGCCAGCAGCCAAGGGCTAGGGGGCACCGGGGAGCTGTTTTTT
CASSQGLGGTGELFF
>TRBV18|TRBJ1-3|-|-
TGTGCCAGCTCCGAAGGCACAGGGTCTGGAAACACCATATATTTT
CASSEGTGSGNTIYF
>TRBV6-5|TRBJ1-3|TRBD1|-
TGTGCCAGCAGGCGCAGTCGACAGGGCTCTGGAAACACCATATATTTT
CASRRSRQGSGNTIYF
>TRBV6-2/TRBV6-3|TRBJ2-7|TRBD1|-
TGTGCCAGCAGTTCTCCGGGGGGACAGGGGATCTCCTACGAGCAGTACTTC
CASSSPGGQGISYEQYF
>TRBV4-2|TRBJ2-5|-|-
TGTGCCAGCAGCCAAGGGGATCGAGTTTCAGCGTTGGAGACCCAGTACTTC
CASSQGDRVSALETQYF
>TRBV28|TRBJ1-2|-|-
TGTGCCAGCAGTTCCTGGACAGCAGGCTACACCTTC
CASSSWTAGYTF
>TRBV6-4|TRBJ1-5|-|-
TGTGCCAGGTACGGACAGTATAGCAATCAGCCCCAGCATTTT
CARYGQYSNQPQHF
>TRBV9|TRBJ2-1|-|many
TGTGCCAGCAGCGGGACTACTTACAATGAGCAGTTCTTC
CASSGTTYNEQFF
>TRBV12-3/TRBV12-4|TRBJ1-4|-|-
TGTGCCAGCAGTTTGTGGGCAAGTGAAAAACTGTTTTTT
CASSLWASEKLFF
>TRBV6-6|TRBJ1-1|-|many
TGTGCCAGCAGCTCGGGGTGGGGCGGGAAGAACACTGAAGCTTTCTTT
CASSSGWGGKNTEAFF
>TRBV3-1|TRBJ1-1|-|-
TGTGCCAGCAGCCAAAGCGTATCAATGAACACTGAAGCTTTCTTT
CASSQSVSMNTEAFF
>TRBV7-7|TRBJ1-2|-|few
TGTGCTAGCAGCGAATCGGACACCCGCTATGGCTACACCTTC
CASSESDTRYGYTF
>TRBV10-2|TRBJ2-2|TRBD1|-
TGCGCCAGCAGTGTTCCGGGACAGGGGATGTCCGGGGAGCTGTTTTTT
CASSVPGQGMSGELFF
>TRBV11-2|TRBJ1-6|-|few
TGTGCCAGCAGCCCGCCCAGGGGTTCAATTAGAAATTCACCCCTCCACTTT
CASSPPRGSIRNSPLHF
>TRBV9|TRBJ2-2|-|-
TGTGCCAGCAGCCCCACCGGGAGTTACACCGGGGAGCTGTTTTTT
CASSPTGSYTGELFF
>TRBV24-1|TRBJ1-5|-|many
TGTGCCACCAGTGGCCTTGGGCGGCTTGATCAGCCCCAGCATTTT
CATSGLGRLDQPQHF
>TRBV2|TRBJ2-6|TRBD1|few
TGTGCCAGCAGGACAGGGGTCTCTGGGGCCAACGTCCTGACTTTC
CASRTGVSGANVLTF
>TRBV28|TRBJ2-7|-|-
TGTGCCAGCAGTTTGGTCTACGAGCAGTACTTC
CASSLVYEQYF
>TRBV7-6|TRBJ1-1|-|many
TGTGCCAGCAGCTTAAGACGGGGGAACACTGAAGCTTTCTTT
CASSLRRGNTEAFF
>TRBV2|TRBJ2-7|-|many
TGTGCCAGCACCCGGGACACCACTGCCTACGAGCAGTACTTC
CASTRDTTAYEQYF
>TRBV3-1|TRBJ2-5|-|-
TGTGCCAGCGGACGAGAGCAAGAGACCCAGTACTTC
CASGREQETQYF
>TRBV9|TRBJ2-1|-|few
TGTGCCAGCAGCGTGAGCGGGTCCAACAATGAGCAGTTCTTC
CASSVSGSNNEQFF
>TRBV2|TRBJ1-5|TRBD1|few
TGTGCCAGCAGTTATCCGGGACAGGGTAATCAGCCCCAGCATTTT
CASSYPGQGNQPQHF
>TRBV5-5|TRBJ2-2|-|many
TGTGCCAGCAGCTTGGTGAGGACAAACGGCGGGGAGCTGTTTTTT
CASSLVRTNGGELFF
>TRBV10-3|TRBJ2-3|-|few
TGTGCCATCAGTGAGGGGACTTCGGATACGCAGTATTTT
CAISEGTSDTQYF
>TRBV10-3|TRBJ2-3|-|many
TGTGCCATCAGAGGGGCGGGTTCCCTAGATACGCAGTATTTT
CAIRGAGSLDTQYF
>TRBV18|TRBJ2-1|-|-
TGTGCCAGCTCACCGCCTCCATCCTACAATGAGCAGTTCTTC
CASSPPPSYNEQFF
>TRBV20-1|TRBJ1-3|-|many
TGCAGTGCTAGACAGGGCAACTCTGGAAACACCATATATTTT
CSARQGNSGNTIYF
>TRBV18|TRBJ1-5|-|many
TGTGCCAGCTCACCATTCTCAGGTTCGGATAGCAATCAGCCCCAGCATTTT
CASSPFSGSDSNQPQHF
>TRBV15|TRBJ1-1|-|many
TGTGCCACCAGCAGACAGGGACCGCTGAACACTGAAGCTTTCTTT
CATSRQGPLNTEAFF
>TRBV19|TRBJ1-1|-|-
TGTGCCAGTAGCCCTATTGAGCGGGGCACTGAAGCTTTCTTT
CASSPIERGTEAFF
>TRBV7-6|TRBJ1-5|-|many
TGTGCCAGCAGCAGCAATACAGGAGGCAATCAGCCCCAGCATTTT
CASSSNTGGNQPQHF
>TRBV29-1|TRBJ1-2|TRBD1|many
TGCAGCGTGGGACAGAACTATGGCTACACCTTC
CSVGQNYGYTF
>TRBV5-1|TRBJ2-1|-|many
TGCGCCAGCAGCGCCGGACTTATCTCCTACAATGAGCAGTTCTTC
CASSAGLISYNEQFF
>TRBV12-3/TRBV12-4|TRBJ1-1|-|few
TGTGCCAGCAGTCTCCTATATTCCTGGCGGGGGACTGAAGCTTTCTTT
CASSLLYSWRGTEAFF
>TRBV11-3|TRBJ2-5|TRBD1|few
TGTGCCAGCAGTATCCCTTCCGGGACAGGGGGTACACAAGCCGTTTACCAAGAGACCCAGTACTTC
CASSIPSGTGGTQAVYQETQYF
>TRBV6-5|TRBJ2-7|-|-
TGTGCCAGCAGTTTCGGCGGGGAAAATCTCTACGAGCAGTACTTC
CASSFGGENLYEQYF
>TRBV20-1|TRBJ2-3|TRBD2|-
TGCAGTGCTAGAATAGCGGGGCGAACCACAGATACGCAGTATTTT
CSARIAGRTTDTQYF